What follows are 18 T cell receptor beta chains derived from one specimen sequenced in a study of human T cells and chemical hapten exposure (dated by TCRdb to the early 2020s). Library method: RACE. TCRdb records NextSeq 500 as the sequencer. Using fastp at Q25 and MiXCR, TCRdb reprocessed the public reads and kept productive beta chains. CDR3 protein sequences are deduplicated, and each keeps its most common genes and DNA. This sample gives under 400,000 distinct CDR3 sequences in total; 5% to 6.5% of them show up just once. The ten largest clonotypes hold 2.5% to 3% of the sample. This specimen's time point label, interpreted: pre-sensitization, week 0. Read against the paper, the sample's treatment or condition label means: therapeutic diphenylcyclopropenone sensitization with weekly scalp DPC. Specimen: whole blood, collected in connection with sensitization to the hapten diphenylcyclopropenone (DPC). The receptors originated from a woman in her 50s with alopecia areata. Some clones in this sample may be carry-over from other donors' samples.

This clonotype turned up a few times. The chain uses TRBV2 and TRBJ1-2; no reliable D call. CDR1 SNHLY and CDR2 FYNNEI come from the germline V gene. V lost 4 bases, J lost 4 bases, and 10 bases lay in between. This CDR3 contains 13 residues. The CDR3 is CASSGGPIYGYTF. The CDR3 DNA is TGTGCCAGCAGTGGTGGACCTATCTATGGCTACACCTTC.

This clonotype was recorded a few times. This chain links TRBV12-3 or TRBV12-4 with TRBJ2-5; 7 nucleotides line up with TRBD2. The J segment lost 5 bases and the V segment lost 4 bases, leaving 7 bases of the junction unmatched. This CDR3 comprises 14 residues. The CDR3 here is CASSYAGVLETQYF. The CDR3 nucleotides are TGTGCCAGCAGTTATGCGGGGGTCCTGGAGACCCAGTACTTC.

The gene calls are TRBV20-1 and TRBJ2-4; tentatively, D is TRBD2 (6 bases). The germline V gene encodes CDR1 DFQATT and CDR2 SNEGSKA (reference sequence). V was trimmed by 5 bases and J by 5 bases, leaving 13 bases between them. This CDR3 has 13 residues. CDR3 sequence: CSAGGTGENIQYF. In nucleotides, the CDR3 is TGCAGTGCTGGAGGGACCGGGGAAAACATTCAGTACTTC.

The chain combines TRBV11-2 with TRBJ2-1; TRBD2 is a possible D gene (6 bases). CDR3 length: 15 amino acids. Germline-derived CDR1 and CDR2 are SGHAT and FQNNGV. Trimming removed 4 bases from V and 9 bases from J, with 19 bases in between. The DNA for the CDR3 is TGTGCCAGCAGCTCAAGGGACTTCGAGTGGAGTGAGCAGTTCTTC. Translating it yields CASSSRDFEWSEQFF.

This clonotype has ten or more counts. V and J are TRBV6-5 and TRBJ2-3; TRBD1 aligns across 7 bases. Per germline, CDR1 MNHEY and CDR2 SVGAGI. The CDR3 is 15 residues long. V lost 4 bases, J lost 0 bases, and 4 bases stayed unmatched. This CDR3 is CASSSNRGSTDTQYF. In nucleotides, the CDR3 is TGTGCCAGCAGTTCAAACAGGGGTAGCACAGATACGCAGTATTTT.

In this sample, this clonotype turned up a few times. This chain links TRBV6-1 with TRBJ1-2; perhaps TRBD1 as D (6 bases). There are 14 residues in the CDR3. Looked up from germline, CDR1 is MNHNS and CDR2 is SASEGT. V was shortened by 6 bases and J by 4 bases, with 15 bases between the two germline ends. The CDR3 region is CASRDSGESYGYTF. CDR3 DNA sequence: TGTGCCAGCAGGGACAGCGGAGAGAGCTATGGCTACACCTTC.

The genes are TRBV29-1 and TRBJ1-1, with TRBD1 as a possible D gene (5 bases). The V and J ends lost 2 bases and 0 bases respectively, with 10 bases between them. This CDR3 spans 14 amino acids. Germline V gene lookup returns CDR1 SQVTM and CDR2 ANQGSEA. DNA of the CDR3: TGCAGCGTTGAAAGAACAGGCCTGAACACTGAAGCTTTCTTT. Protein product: CSVERTGLNTEAFF.

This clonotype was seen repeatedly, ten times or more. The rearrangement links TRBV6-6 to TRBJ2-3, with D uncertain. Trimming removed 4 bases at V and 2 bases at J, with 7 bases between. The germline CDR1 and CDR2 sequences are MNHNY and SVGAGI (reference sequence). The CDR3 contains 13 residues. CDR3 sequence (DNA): TGTGCCAGCAGTTCTCCCAACACAGATACGCAGTATTTT. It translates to CASSSPNTDTQYF.

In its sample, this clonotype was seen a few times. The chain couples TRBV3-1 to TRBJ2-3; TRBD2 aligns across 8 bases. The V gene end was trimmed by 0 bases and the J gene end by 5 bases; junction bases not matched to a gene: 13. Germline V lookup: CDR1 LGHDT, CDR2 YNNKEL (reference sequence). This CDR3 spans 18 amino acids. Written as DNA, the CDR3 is TGTGCCAGCAGCCAAGATTGGACCGGGGGGGCCTTGGGAGATACGCAGTATTTT. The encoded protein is CASSQDWTGGALGDTQYF.

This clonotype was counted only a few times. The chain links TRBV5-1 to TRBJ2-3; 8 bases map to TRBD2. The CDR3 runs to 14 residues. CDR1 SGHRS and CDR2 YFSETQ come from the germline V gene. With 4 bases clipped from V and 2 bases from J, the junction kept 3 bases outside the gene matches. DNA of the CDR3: TGCGCCAGCAGCGTAGCGGGATACACAGATACGCAGTATTTT. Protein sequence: CASSVAGYTDTQYF.

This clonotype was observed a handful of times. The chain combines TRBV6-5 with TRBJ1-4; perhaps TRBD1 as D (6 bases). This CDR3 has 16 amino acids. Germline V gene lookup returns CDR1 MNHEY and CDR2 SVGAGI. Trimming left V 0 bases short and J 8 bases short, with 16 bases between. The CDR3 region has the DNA TGTGCCAGCAGTTACTCCGGGGGGGCGGCTGAGGAAAAACTGTTTTTT. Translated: CASSYSGGAAEEKLFF.

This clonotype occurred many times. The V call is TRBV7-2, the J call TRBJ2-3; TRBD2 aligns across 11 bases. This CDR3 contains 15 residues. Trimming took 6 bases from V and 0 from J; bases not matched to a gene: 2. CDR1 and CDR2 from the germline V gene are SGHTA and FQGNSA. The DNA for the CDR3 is TGTGCCAGCAGGCGGACTAGCGGGAGCACAGATACGCAGTATTTT. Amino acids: CASRRTSGSTDTQYF.

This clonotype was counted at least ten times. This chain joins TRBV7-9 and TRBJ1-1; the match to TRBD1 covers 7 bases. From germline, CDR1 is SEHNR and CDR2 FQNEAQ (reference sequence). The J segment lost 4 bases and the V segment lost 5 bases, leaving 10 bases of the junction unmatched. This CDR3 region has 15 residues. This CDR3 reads CASSLRQGVGTEAFF. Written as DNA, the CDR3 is TGTGCCAGCAGCCTACGACAGGGAGTAGGCACTGAAGCTTTCTTT.

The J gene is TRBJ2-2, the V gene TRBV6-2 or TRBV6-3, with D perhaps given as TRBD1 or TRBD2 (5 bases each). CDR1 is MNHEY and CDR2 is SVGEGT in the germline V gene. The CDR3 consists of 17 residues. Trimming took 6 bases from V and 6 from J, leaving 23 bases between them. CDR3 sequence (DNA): TGTGCCAGCAGCCCGGGGCCTGGTATTCGGCGTTCCGGGGAGCTGTTTTTT. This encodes CASSPGPGIRRSGELFF.

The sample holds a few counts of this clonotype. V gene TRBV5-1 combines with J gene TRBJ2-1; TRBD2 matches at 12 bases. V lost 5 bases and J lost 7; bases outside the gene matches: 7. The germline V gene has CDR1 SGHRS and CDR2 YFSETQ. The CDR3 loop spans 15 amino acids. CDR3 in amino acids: CASSPSGGAINEQFF. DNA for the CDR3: TGCGCCAGCAGTCCTAGCGGGGGGGCCATAAATGAGCAGTTCTTC. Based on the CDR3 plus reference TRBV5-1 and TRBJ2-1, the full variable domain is KAGVTQTPRYLIKTRGQQVTLSCSPISGHRSVSWYQQTPGQGLQFLFEYFSETQRNKGNFPGRFSGRQFSNSRSEMNVSTLELGDSALYLCASSPSGGAINEQFFGPGTRLTVL.

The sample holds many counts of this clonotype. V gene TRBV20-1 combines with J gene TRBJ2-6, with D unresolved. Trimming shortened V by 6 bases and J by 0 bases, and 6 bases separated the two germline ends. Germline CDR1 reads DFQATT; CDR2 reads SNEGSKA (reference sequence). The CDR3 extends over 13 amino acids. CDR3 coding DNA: TGCAGTGCCCGAAGCTCTGGGGCCAACGTCCTGACTTTC. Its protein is CSARSSGANVLTF.

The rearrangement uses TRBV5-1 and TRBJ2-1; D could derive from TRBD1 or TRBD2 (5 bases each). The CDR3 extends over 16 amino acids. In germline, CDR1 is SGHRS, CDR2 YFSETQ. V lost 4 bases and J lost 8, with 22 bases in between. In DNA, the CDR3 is TGCGCCAGCAGCCCCGAACCGGGATGGGGGAAGCATGAGCAGTTCTTC. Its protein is CASSPEPGWGKHEQFF.

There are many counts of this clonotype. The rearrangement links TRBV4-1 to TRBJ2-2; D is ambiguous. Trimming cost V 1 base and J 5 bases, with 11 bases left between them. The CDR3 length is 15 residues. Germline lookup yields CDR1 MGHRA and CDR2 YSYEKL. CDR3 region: CASSQGLVRTGELFF. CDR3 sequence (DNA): TGCGCCAGCAGCCAAGGTCTAGTCCGTACCGGGGAGCTGTTTTTT.